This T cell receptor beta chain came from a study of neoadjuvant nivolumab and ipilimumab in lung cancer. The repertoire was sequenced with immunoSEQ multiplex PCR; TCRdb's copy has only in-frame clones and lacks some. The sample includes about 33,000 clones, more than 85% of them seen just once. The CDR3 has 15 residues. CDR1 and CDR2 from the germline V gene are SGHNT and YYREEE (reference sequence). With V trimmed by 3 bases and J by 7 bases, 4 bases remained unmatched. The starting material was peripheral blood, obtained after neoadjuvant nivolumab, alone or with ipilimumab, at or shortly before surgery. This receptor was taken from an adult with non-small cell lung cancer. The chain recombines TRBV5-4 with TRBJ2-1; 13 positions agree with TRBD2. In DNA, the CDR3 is TGTGCCAGCAGCTATACTAGCGGGAGGGGGAATGAGCAGTTCTTC. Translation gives CASSYTSGRGNEQFF.